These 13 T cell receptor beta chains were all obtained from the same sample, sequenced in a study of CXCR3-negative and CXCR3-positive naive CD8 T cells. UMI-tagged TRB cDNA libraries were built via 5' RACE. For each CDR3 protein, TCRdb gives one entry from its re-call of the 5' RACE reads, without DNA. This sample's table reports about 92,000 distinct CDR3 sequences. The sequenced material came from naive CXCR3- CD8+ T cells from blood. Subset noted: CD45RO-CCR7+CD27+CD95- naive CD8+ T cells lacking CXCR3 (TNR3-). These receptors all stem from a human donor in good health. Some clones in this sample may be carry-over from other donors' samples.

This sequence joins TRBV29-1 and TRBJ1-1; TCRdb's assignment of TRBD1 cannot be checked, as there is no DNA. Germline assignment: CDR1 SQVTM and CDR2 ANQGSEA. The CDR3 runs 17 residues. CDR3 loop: CSVNGNRGQVEGTEAFF.

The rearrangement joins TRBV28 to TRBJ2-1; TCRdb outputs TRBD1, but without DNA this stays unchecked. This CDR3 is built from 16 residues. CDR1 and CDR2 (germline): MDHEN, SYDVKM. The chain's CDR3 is CASTFSPAVPYNEQFF.

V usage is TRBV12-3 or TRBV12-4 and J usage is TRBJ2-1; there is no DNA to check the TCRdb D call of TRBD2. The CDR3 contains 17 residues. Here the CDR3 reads CASSILAGLRSYNEQFF.

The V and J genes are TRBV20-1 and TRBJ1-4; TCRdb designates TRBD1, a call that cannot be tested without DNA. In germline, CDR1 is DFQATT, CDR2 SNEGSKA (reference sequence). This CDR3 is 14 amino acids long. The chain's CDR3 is CSATLSSTNEKLFF.

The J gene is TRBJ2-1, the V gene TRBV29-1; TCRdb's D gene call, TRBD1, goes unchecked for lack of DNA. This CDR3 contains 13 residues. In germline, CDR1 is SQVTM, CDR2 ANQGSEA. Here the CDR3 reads CSGQTGGDYEQFF.

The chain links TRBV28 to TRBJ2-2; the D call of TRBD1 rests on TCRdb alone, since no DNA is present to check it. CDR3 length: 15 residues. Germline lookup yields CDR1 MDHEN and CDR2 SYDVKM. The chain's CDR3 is CASSLQGAGTGELFF.

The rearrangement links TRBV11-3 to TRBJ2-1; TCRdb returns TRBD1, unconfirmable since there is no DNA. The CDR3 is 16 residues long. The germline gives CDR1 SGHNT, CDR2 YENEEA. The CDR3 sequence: CASSWGGGSAYNEQFF.

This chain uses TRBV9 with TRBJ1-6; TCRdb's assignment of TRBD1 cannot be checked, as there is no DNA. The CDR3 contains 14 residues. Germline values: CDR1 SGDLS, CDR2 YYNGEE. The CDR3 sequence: CASSSDRVDSPLHF.

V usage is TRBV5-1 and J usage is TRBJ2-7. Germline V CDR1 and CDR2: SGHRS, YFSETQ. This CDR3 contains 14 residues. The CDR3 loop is CASSLDLSSYEQYF.

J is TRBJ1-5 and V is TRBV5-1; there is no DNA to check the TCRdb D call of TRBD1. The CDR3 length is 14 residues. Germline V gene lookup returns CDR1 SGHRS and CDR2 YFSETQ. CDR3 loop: CASSLKSGDQPQHF.

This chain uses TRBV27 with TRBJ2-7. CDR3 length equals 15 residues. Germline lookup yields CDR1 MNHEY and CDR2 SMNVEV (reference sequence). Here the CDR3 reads CASSLSPGSSYEQYF.

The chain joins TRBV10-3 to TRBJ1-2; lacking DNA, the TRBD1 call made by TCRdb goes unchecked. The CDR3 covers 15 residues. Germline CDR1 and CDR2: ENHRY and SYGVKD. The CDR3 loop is CAISDEPGNNYGYTF.

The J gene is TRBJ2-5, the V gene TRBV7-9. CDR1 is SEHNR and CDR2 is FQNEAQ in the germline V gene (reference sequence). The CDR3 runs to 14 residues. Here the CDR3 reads CASSLVTVQETQYF.